What follows are 29 T cell receptor beta chains derived from one specimen sequenced in a study of beta chain features in type 1 diabetes. Study-wide results and caveats: Within each of all four CD4+ subsets, Type 1 diabetes patients had TCRB CDR3s that were moderately but significantly shorter.

These TCRs' antigens remain unknown. Expressed TCRB transcripts were sequenced because the isolated RNA had all been reverse transcribed beforehand. TCRdb keeps only in-frame clones here, not all; method: immunoSEQ multiplex PCR. The sample has some 160,000 clones, 7.5% to 9.5% seen once. Sequenced: central memory CD4+ T cells from blood. These receptors came from a woman between 18 and 29 years old with type 1 diabetes.

This clone was picked up a small number of times. V usage is TRBV4-2 and J usage is TRBJ1-2, with TRBD1 matching over 9 bases. In germline, CDR1 is LGHNA, CDR2 YNFKEQ. The CDR3 has 16 residues. V gave up 1 base and J gave up 5 bases; unmatched junction bases: 8. CDR3 sequence: CASSQGSRDRAYGYTF. As DNA, the CDR3 is TGTGCCAGCAGCCAAGGGTCTAGGGACAGGGCTTATGGCTACACCTTC.

Only a few counts were recorded for this clone. CDR3 sequence reads: CASSPSQGLQNGIQYF. The DNA for the CDR3 is TGTGCCAGCTCACCGTCTCAGGGGCTACAAAACGGCATTCAGTACTTC. V gene TRBV18 combines with J gene TRBJ2-4, with D tentatively TRBD1 (6 bases). V lost 3 bases and J lost 9, with 21 bases in between. CDR1 KGHSH and CDR2 LQKENI come from the germline V gene. CDR3 length equals 16 residues.

This clone has more than one count but fewer than ten. The chain employs TRBV11-2 and TRBJ2-2; 14 bases align to TRBD2. There are 17 residues in the CDR3. CDR1 SGHAT and CDR2 FQNNGV come from the germline V gene. The V gene end was trimmed by 6 bases and the J gene end by 9 bases; junction bases not matched to a gene: 12. CDR3 region: CASRNTGTSGSRRELFF. The DNA of the CDR3 is TGTGCCAGCAGAAACACCGGGACTAGCGGGAGTAGGAGGGAGCTGTTTTTT.

The V and J genes are TRBV5-1 and TRBJ1-1, with D hard to call. V was clipped by 7 bases and J by 3 bases, with 10 bases between them. In germline, CDR1 is SGHRS, CDR2 YFSETQ. There are 12 residues in the CDR3. CDR3 sequence: CASSKGDTEAFF. In nucleotides, the CDR3 is TGCGCCAGCTCTAAGGGAGACACTGAAGCTTTCTTT.

V usage is TRBV5-4 and J usage is TRBJ2-3; 8 bases match TRBD2. CDR1 is SGHNT, CDR2 YYREEE, per germline (reference sequence). Trimming at V came to 4 bases and at J to 0 bases, leaving 7 bases not matched to a gene. CDR3 length: 16 residues. The CDR3 loop reads CASSGGGMGSTDTQYF. CDR3 DNA: TGTGCCAGCAGCGGCGGGGGGATGGGAAGCACAGATACGCAGTATTTT. Using reference TRBV5-4 and TRBJ2-3 for the parts outside the CDR3, the full variable domain is ETGVTQSPTHLIKTRGQQVTLRCSSQSGHNTVSWYQQALGQGPQFIFQYYREEENGRGNFPPRFSGLQFPNYSSELNVNALELDDSALYLCASSGGGMGSTDTQYFGPGTRLTVL.

This chain links TRBV7-8 with TRBJ2-1, with D tentatively TRBD1 (6 bases). This CDR3 has 15 amino acids. Germline V gene data show CDR1 as SGHVS and CDR2 as FQNEAQ. V dropped 5 bases and J dropped 0 bases, with 11 bases sitting between them. The DNA of the CDR3 is TGTGCCAGCAGCGTGGCCAGGGGCTCCTACAATGAGCAGTTCTTC. Protein: CASSVARGSYNEQFF.

This clone was observed a few times. The chain carries TRBV25-1 and TRBJ2-7; D might be TRBD1 (5 bases). CDR3 length equals 12 residues. Germline V gene sequence: CDR1 MGHDK, CDR2 SYGVNS. V was pared by 9 bases and J by 0 bases, with 9 bases between. CDR3 protein: CASQGNSYEQYF. DNA for the CDR3: TGTGCCAGTCAGGGCAACTCCTACGAGCAGTACTTC.

A few counts support this clone. The chain uses TRBV19 and TRBJ1-2; maybe TRBD1 (5 bases). This CDR3 contains 14 residues. The germline V and J ends were trimmed by 7 bases and 3 bases, with 15 bases remaining between them. Per germline, CDR1 LNHDA and CDR2 SQIVND (reference sequence). CDR3 in DNA: TGTGCCAGTACCTCGGGGGGGGACTACTATGGCTACACCTTC. It codes for CASTSGGDYYGYTF.

The chain is built from TRBV7-6 and TRBJ1-1; the match to TRBD1 covers 9 bases. Germline V gives CDR1 SGHVS, CDR2 FNYEAQ. The V and J ends lost 5 bases and 10 bases, in that order; junction bases with no gene match: 5. There are 12 residues in the CDR3. The CDR3 nucleotides read TGTGCCAGCAGCCAGGGACAGGGATCAGCTTTCTTT. Translation: CASSQGQGSAFF.

This clone has just a few counts. This chain joins TRBV9 and TRBJ2-2; D uncertain. The V gene's germline CDR1 is SGDLS and CDR2 YYNGEE. Trimming pared 5 bases from V and 2 bases from J, leaving 7 bases between. The CDR3 runs to 13 residues. The CDR3 sequence is CASRRINTGELFF. The CDR3 coding sequence is TGTGCCAGCAGGAGAATAAACACCGGGGAGCTGTTTTTT.

This clone appeared a few times. This chain joins TRBV7-2 and TRBJ1-2; TRBD1 might be the D (6 bases). The V end lost 3 bases, the J end lost 6 bases, and 11 bases lay between the germline ends. This CDR3 has 13 residues. Germline CDR1 reads SGHTA; CDR2 reads FQGNSA. The CDR3 DNA follows: TGTGCCAGCAGCTTGGTCACAGGGCATGGCTACACCTTC. Encoded protein: CASSLVTGHGYTF.

The chain has TRBV2 and TRBJ1-5; perhaps TRBD1 as D (6 bases). Germline V gene sequence: CDR1 SNHLY, CDR2 FYNNEI. The CDR3 runs 16 residues. The V gene lost 2 bases and the J gene lost 0 bases, with 11 bases spanning the gap. CDR3 DNA: TGTGCCAGCAGTGAACAGGGACAATATAGCAATCAGCCCCAGCATTTT. Its translation: CASSEQGQYSNQPQHF.

This clone was recorded a few times. The V and J genes are TRBV18 and TRBJ2-3, with TRBD2 identical over 10 bases. Germline CDR1 reads KGHSH; CDR2 reads LQKENI. The CDR3 contains 16 residues. Trimming removed 4 bases from V and 2 bases from J; junction bases left unmatched: 6. CDR3 residues: CASSQFTSGDTDTQYF. The CDR3, as DNA: TGTGCCAGCTCACAGTTCACTAGCGGGGACACAGATACGCAGTATTTT.

The V call is TRBV6-5, the J call TRBJ2-7; 7 positions match TRBD2. There are 14 residues in the CDR3. Trimming cost V 1 base and J 2 bases; bases outside gene matches: 2. Per germline, CDR1 MNHEY and CDR2 SVGAGI. Written as DNA, the CDR3 is TGTGCCAGCAGTTACTTGGCGGGGGCCTACGAGCAGTACTTC. Encoded protein: CASSYLAGAYEQYF.

This clone was detected a few times. V gene TRBV2 combines with J gene TRBJ1-3; D possibly corresponds to TRBD1 (5 bases). Germline V gene sequence: CDR1 SNHLY, CDR2 FYNNEI. The V gene lost 2 bases and the J gene lost 0 bases, with 17 bases spanning the gap. The CDR3 extends over 18 amino acids. The CDR3 DNA is TGTGCCAGCAGTGAACGTGCAAGACAGTTTAACTCTGGAAACACCATATATTTT. It is translated as CASSERARQFNSGNTIYF.

This clone appeared a few times. The V and J genes are TRBV9 and TRBJ2-3; the match to TRBD2 covers 8 bases. This CDR3 comprises 14 residues. Germline trimming cut 4 bases from V and 3 bases from J; bases unmatched to any gene: 4. The germline V gene encodes CDR1 SGDLS and CDR2 YYNGEE. The CDR3 DNA reads TGTGCCAGCAGCCCGGGGGGGCCAACAGATACGCAGTATTTT. Protein product: CASSPGGPTDTQYF.

Within the sample, this clone is medium-sized. The chain is built from TRBV4-2 and TRBJ2-2; D might be TRBD1 (6 bases). Deletions cut 11 bases from V and 5 bases from J, with 24 bases between. The CDR3 extends over 16 amino acids. Germline CDR1 LGHNA, CDR2 YNFKEQ. CDR3 loop: CAAQNGGPGATGELFF. CDR3 DNA sequence: TGTGCCGCTCAAAATGGCGGGCCAGGGGCAACCGGGGAGCTGTTTTTT.

The table lists this clone with a few counts. The V gene is TRBV4-3, the J gene TRBJ1-4; D might be TRBD1 (6 bases). V dropped 0 bases and J dropped 10 bases, with 15 bases sitting between them. Germline loops: CDR1 LGHNA, CDR2 YSLEER. The CDR3 consists of 15 residues. The CDR3 DNA is TGCGCCAGCAGCCAAGAAGGGGGGGCCGGGGGAAAACTGTTTTTT. As protein: CASSQEGGAGGKLFF.

This clone was observed a handful of times. The gene calls are TRBV18 and TRBJ1-5; 7 positions agree with TRBD1. V trimming: 2 bases; J trimming: 3 bases; junction bases outside the gene matches: 1. Germline loops: CDR1 KGHSH, CDR2 LQKENI. The CDR3 is 14 residues long. As DNA, the CDR3 is TGTGCCAGCTCACCAACAGGGGCCAATCAGCCCCAGCATTTT. This codes for CASSPTGANQPQHF.

CDR3 nucleotides: TGTGCCAGCAGCGTCGGCGGAACGGACACTGAAGCTTTCTTT. Translating it yields CASSVGGTDTEAFF. The V and J genes are TRBV7-9 and TRBJ1-1; D is unresolved. This CDR3 spans 14 amino acids. The V end was cut by 5 bases, the J end by 3 bases, with 13 bases between. Germline CDR1 SEHNR, CDR2 FQNEAQ (reference sequence).

This clone was picked up a small number of times. Distinct nucleotide sequences in the sample also encode this CDR3. The chain uses TRBV9 and TRBJ2-3, with 7 bases aligning to TRBD2. The CDR3 has 15 residues. Germline trimming cut 0 bases from V and 1 base from J; bases unmatched to any gene: 2. Germline V gene lookup returns CDR1 SGDLS and CDR2 YYNGEE. The CDR3, as DNA: TGTGCCAGCAGCGTAGGCCTAGCGGGCACAGATACGCAGTATTTT. It is translated as CASSVGLAGTDTQYF. The full variable domain, rest sourced from reference TRBV9 and TRBJ2-3, is DSGVTQTPKHLITATGQRVTLRCSPRSGDLSVYWYQQSLDQGLQFLIQYYNGEERAKGNILERFSAQQFPDLHSELNLSSLELGDSALYFCASSVGLAGTDTQYFGPGTRLTVL.

This clone was counted only a few times. The chain joins TRBV27 to TRBJ1-1, with a weak D call TRBD1 (5 bases). The germline V and J ends were trimmed by 6 bases and 7 bases, with 24 bases remaining between them. There are 16 residues in the CDR3. CDR1 is MNHEY, CDR2 SMNVEV, per germline (reference sequence). The CDR3 DNA follows: TGTGCCAGCAGCCCGTCCCCGTGGCAGGGTGAATATGAAGCTTTCTTT. Encoded protein: CASSPSPWQGEYEAFF.

The V gene is TRBV4-1, the J gene TRBJ2-7; the match to TRBD2 covers 7 bases. Per germline, CDR1 MGHRA and CDR2 YSYEKL. The CDR3 extends over 14 amino acids. V shed 1 base, J shed 6 bases, and the junction held 6 bases outside the gene matches. CDR3 DNA: TGCGCCAGCAGCCAAGTTGGTAGCGGGCGCGAGCAGTACTTC. Translation gives CASSQVGSGREQYF.

The V call is TRBV5-1, the J call TRBJ2-1; a weak D match, TRBD1 (6 bases). Trimming removed 3 bases at V and 6 bases at J, with 13 bases between. The CDR3 extends over 14 amino acids. Per the germline V gene, CDR1 is SGHRS and CDR2 is YFSETQ. CDR3 nucleotides: TGCGCCAGCAGCTGGCGACAGGTGGGCAATGAGCAGTTCTTC. Amino acid sequence: CASSWRQVGNEQFF.

This chain joins TRBV19 and TRBJ1-1; 9 nucleotides match TRBD1. The J segment lost 5 bases and the V segment lost 7 bases, leaving 14 bases of the junction unmatched. The CDR3 loop spans 16 amino acids. Germline V lookup: CDR1 LNHDA, CDR2 SQIVND (reference sequence). The CDR3 DNA is TGTGCCAGTACTTCCGTAGGGACAGGGACGTGGACTGAAGCTTTCTTT. Its translation: CASTSVGTGTWTEAFF.

The chain combines TRBV4-3 with TRBJ1-4; D not certain. This CDR3 contains 17 residues. Germline CDR1 and CDR2: LGHNA and YSLEER. The V and J ends lost 0 bases and 3 bases respectively, with 14 bases between them. This CDR3 reads CASSQDVPGYANEKLFF. DNA of the CDR3: TGCGCCAGCAGCCAAGATGTTCCGGGGTATGCTAATGAAAAACTGTTTTTT.

Note on this clone: Additional DNA sequences in this sample encode the identical CDR3. V usage is TRBV11-2 and J usage is TRBJ2-5, with D perhaps TRBD2 (6 bases). The CDR3 extends over 15 amino acids. Trimming removed 2 bases from V and 4 bases from J, with 14 bases in between. In germline, CDR1 is SGHAT, CDR2 FQNNGV. The CDR3: CASSLSSGGGETQYF. Written as DNA, the CDR3 is TGTGCCAGCAGCTTATCGTCCGGGGGTGGAGAGACCCAGTACTTC.

This clone appeared a few times. This chain joins TRBV4-3 and TRBJ2-6; D possibly corresponds to TRBD1 (5 bases). The germline V gene has CDR1 LGHNA and CDR2 YSLEER. Trimming cost V 0 bases and J 2 bases, with 14 bases left between them. The CDR3 totals 18 residues. The CDR3 region has the DNA TGCGCCAGCAGCCAAGAACTCCTTCAGGGCACTGGGGCCAACGTCCTGACTTTC. Its translation is CASSQELLQGTGANVLTF.

This clone was counted a few times. The chain combines TRBV7-6 with TRBJ2-1, with D possibly being TRBD2 (5 bases). The CDR3 contains 15 residues. The V and J ends lost 0 bases and 9 bases respectively, with 15 bases between them. Germline CDR1 SGHVS, CDR2 FNYEAQ. The CDR3, as DNA: TGTGCCAGCAGCTTAGCCGGTAGCGACTTTGGTGAGCAGTTCTTC. Protein product: CASSLAGSDFGEQFF.